The clone carrying this T cell receptor (beta chain) was seen a few times. What it binds is not known. V gave up 5 bases and J gave up 7 bases, with 15 bases separating them. Per the germline V gene, CDR1 is DFQATT and CDR2 is SNEGSKA (reference sequence). This CDR3 contains 14 residues. These data are taken from a study of blood T cells in healthy people across ages. A sample-barcoded 5' primer and a J-beta primer mix were used in a second PCR of roughly 7 to 12 cycles. TCRdb passed the 5' RACE reads through MiXCR, listing each CDR3 protein once. The profile shows about 1.4 million distinct CDR3 sequences, roughly 64% of them singletons. The study's findings and limits: Estimates based on one million T cells were treated as lower bounds.

Healthy Russian Caucasian donors spanned ages about 6 to 100 years. The TCR was taken from a man aged 18 to 29 in good health. Sequencing was performed on blood. The chain carries TRBV20-1 and TRBJ1-6; tentatively, D is TRBD1 (6 bases). Here the CDR3 DNA reads TGCAGTGCTCTTACAGGGAATTACAATTCACCCCTCCACTTT. Translation: CSALTGNYNSPLHF.